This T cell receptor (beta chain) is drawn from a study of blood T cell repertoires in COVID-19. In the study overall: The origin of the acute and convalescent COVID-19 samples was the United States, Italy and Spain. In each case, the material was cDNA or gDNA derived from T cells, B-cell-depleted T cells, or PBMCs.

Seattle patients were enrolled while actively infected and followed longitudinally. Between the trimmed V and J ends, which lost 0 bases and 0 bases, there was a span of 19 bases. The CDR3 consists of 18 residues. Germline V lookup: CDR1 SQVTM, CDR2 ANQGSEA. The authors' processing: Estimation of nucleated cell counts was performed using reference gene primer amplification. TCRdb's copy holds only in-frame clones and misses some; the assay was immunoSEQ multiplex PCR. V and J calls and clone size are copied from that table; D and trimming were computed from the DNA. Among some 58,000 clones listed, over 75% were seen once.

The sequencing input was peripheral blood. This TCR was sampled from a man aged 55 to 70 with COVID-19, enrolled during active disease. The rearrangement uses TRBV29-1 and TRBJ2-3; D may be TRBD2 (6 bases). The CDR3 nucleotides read TGCAGCGTTGAAGATCCCTGGAGGGGTAGCGGTAGCACAGATACGCAGTATTTT. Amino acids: CSVEDPWRGSGSTDTQYF.